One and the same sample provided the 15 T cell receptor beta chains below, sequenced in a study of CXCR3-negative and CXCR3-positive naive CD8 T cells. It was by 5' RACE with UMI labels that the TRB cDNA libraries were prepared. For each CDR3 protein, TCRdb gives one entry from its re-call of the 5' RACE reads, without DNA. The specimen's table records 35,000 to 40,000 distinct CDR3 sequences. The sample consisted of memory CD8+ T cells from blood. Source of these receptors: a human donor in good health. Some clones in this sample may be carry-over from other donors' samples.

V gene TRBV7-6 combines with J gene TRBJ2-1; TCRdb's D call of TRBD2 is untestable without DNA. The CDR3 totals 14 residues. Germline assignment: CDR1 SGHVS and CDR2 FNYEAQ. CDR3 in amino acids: CASSLGEETGEQFF.

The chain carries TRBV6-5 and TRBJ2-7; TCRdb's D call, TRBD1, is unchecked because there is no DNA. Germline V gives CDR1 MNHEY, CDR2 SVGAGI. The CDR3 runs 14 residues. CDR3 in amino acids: CASSYRGQGYEQYF.

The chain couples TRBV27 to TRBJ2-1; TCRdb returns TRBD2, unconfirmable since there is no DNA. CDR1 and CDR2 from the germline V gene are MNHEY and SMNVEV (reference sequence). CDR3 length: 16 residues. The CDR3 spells CASSLRGLAEFNEQFF.

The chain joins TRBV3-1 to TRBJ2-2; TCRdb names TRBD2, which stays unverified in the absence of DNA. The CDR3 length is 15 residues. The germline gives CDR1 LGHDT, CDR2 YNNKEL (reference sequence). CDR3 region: CASSQVHPPTGELFF.

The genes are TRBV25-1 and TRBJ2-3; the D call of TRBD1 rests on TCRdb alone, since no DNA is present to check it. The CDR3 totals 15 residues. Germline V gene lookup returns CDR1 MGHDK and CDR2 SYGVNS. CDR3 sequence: CASSAPKQPTDTQYF.

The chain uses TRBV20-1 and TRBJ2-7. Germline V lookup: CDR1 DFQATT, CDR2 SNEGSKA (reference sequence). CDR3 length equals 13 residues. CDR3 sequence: CSAPGSIRYEQYF.

This chain's CDR3 is CASSSRVGETQYF. The V gene is TRBV11-2, the J gene TRBJ2-5; TCRdb outputs TRBD1, but without DNA this stays unchecked. CDR3 size: 13 residues. Germline V CDR1 and CDR2: SGHAT, FQNNGV.

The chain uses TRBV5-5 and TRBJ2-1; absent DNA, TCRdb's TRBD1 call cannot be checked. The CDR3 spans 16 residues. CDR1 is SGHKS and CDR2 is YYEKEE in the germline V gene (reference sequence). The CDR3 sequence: CASSYAQGFRFDEQFF.

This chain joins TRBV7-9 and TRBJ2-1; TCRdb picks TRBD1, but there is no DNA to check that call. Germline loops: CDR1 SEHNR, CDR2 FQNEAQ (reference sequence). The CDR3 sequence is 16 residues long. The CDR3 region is CASSLISGGSPYEQYF.

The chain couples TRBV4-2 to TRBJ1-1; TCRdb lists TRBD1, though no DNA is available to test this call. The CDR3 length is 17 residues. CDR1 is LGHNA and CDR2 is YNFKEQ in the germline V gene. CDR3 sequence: CASSQPDRGFVDTEAFF.

CDR3 in amino acids: CASIAGTWLMEQYF. The rearrangement joins TRBV28 to TRBJ2-7. The CDR3 loop spans 14 amino acids. Germline V gene sequence: CDR1 MDHEN, CDR2 SYDVKM.

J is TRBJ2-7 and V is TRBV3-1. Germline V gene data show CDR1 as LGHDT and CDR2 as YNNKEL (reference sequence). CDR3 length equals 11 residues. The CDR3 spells CASSHGGWQYF.

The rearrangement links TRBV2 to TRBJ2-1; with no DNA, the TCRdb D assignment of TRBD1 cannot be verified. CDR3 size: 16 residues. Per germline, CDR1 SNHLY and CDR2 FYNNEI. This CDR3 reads CASRTSGGERSNEQFF.

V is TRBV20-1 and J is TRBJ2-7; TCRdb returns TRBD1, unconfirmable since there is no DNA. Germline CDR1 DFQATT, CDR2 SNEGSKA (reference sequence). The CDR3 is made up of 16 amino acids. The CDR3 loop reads CSARDGEGTGVFEQYF.

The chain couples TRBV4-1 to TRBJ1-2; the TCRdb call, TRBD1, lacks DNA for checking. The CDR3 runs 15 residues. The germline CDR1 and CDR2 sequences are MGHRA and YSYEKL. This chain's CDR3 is CASSQEGQLNYGYTF.